This T cell receptor (beta chain) was profiled in a study of blood T cells in healthy people across ages. The CDR3 is made up of 15 amino acids. V was cut by 0 bases and J by 7 bases, with 10 bases left in between. The germline CDR1 and CDR2 sequences are MNHEY and SMNVEV (reference sequence). A J-beta primer mix and a sample-barcoded 5' primer were used in a second PCR of roughly 7 to 12 cycles. A single record per CDR3 protein comes from TCRdb applying MiXCR to the 5' RACE reads. Seen here are some 1.1 million distinct CDR3 sequences, around two fifths observed once, and the top ten hold around 13%. Study-level points and caveats: Observed TCR beta diversity per million T cells went down as age went up. This fall followed a roughly linear course with age. Long-lived donors carried more naive CD4+ cells and greater diversity than aged donors.

For this clonotype: The antigen is undetermined.

The chain carries TRBV27 and TRBJ1-6; D uncertain. This receptor was taken from a man younger than 35 in good health. Input material: blood. CDR3 nucleotide sequence: TGTGCCAGCAGTTTATCTCGGCGGACCAATTCACCCCTCCACTTT. Its protein product is CASSLSRRTNSPLHF.